These 20 T cell receptor beta chains came from one sample sequenced in a study of CD8+ T cells in alopecia areata. Treatment specified: oral pan-JAK inhibitor, 5-10 mg twice daily. RNA extraction and reverse transcription yielded cDNA as sequencing template. Sequencing used immunoSEQ multiplex PCR; TCRdb keeps in-frame clones, though not all of them. Of about 76,000 clones listed, 66% were seen once; the top ten hold 20% to 25%. The material was CD8+ T cells sorted from blood, obtained at week 24, from a patient treated with tofacitinib. The receptors derive from a human donor with alopecia areata.

This clone was found a few times. This rearrangement joins TRBV27 to TRBJ2-5; 10 bases align to TRBD2. V lost 3 bases and J lost 2; bases outside the gene matches: 6. CDR1 is MNHEY, CDR2 SMNVEV, per germline (reference sequence). This CDR3 has 16 amino acids. CDR3 protein: CASSLISGGPQETQYF. CDR3 bases: TGTGCCAGCAGTTTGATTAGCGGGGGGCCTCAAGAGACCCAGTACTTC.

This clone was seen repeatedly, ten times or more. The V gene is TRBV4-1, the J gene TRBJ2-7; 10 nucleotides align to TRBD2. V shed 0 bases, J shed 6 bases, and the junction held 5 bases outside the gene matches. Germline assignment: CDR1 MGHRA and CDR2 YSYEKL. The CDR3 loop spans 15 amino acids. The CDR3 here is CASSQDRAGGIEQYF. Written as DNA, the CDR3 is TGCGCCAGCAGCCAAGATCGAGCGGGAGGGATCGAGCAGTACTTC.

This clone was observed a handful of times. The chain recombines TRBV4-3 with TRBJ1-6; D unresolved. V lost 0 bases to trimming and J lost 0 bases, with 12 bases between them. From germline, CDR1 is LGHNA and CDR2 YSLEER. CDR3 length: 18 amino acids. CDR3 DNA sequence: TGCGCCAGCAGCCAAGAGATTTTGAGGGACTCCTATAATTCACCCCTCCACTTT. This gives the protein CASSQEILRDSYNSPLHF.

This clone has a handful of counts. In DNA form, the CDR3 reads TGTGCCAGTAGTACGGCCACCACAGATACGCAGTATTTT. Translated, it gives CASSTATTDTQYF. This rearrangement joins TRBV19 to TRBJ2-3; D is uncertain. The CDR3 runs to 13 residues. CDR1 is LNHDA, CDR2 SQIVND, per germline (reference sequence). V was cut by 4 bases and J by 2 bases, with 7 bases left in between.

The chain carries TRBV2 and TRBJ2-2; D is unresolved. Germline lookup yields CDR1 SNHLY and CDR2 FYNNEI. The CDR3 is 14 residues long. V lost 6 bases, J lost 9 bases, and 17 bases lay in between. The CDR3 DNA reads TGTGCCAGCAGCTTGATGGAAAGGCCCCGGGAGCTGTTTTTT. Amino acids: CASSLMERPRELFF.

CDR3 in amino acids: CASSLLGSYQETQYF. CDR3 nucleotides: TGTGCCAGCAGCCTGCTGGGGTCGTACCAAGAGACCCAGTACTTC. This chain links TRBV9 with TRBJ2-5; D not certain. The V gene lost 4 bases and the J gene lost 0 bases, with 13 bases spanning the gap. The CDR3 loop spans 15 amino acids. Germline CDR1 and CDR2: SGDLS and YYNGEE.

The chain is built from TRBV27 and TRBJ1-5; a possible D gene is TRBD1 (5 bases). The CDR3 sequence is 15 residues long. Per the germline V gene, CDR1 is MNHEY and CDR2 is SMNVEV (reference sequence). Trimming shortened V by 4 bases and J by 0 bases, and 10 bases separated the two germline ends. The CDR3 sequence is CASSWGTHSNQPQHF. In DNA form, the CDR3 reads TGTGCCAGCAGTTGGGGGACTCATAGCAATCAGCCCCAGCATTTT.

The chain links TRBV27 to TRBJ2-2; D remains ambiguous. This CDR3 region has 12 residues. Germline V CDR1 and CDR2: MNHEY, SMNVEV (reference sequence). V shed 2 bases and J shed 2 bases, with 0 bases lying between them. This CDR3 reads CASSLNTGELFF. CDR3 nucleotide sequence: TGTGCCAGCAGTTTAAACACCGGGGAGCTGTTTTTT.

The rearrangement joins TRBV28 to TRBJ2-3; D gene unclear. CDR3 length equals 15 residues. Per germline, CDR1 MDHEN and CDR2 SYDVKM. Between the trimmed V and J ends, which lost 2 bases and 2 bases, there was a span of 11 bases. The CDR3 DNA reads TGTGCCAGCAGTTTAATTGCGGCACTCACAGATACGCAGTATTTT. Translating it yields CASSLIAALTDTQYF.

The rearrangement joins TRBV7-9 to TRBJ1-1, with D tentatively TRBD1 (6 bases). The ends were cut back, 5 bases at V and 6 bases at J, with 16 bases in the middle. This CDR3 contains 14 residues. The germline CDR1 and CDR2 sequences are SEHNR and FQNEAQ (reference sequence). The CDR3 is CASSPMAGAAEAFF. DNA of the CDR3: TGTGCCAGCAGCCCCATGGCGGGGGCGGCTGAAGCTTTCTTT.

The CDR3 region is CASSSGRRNTEAFF. The CDR3 nucleotides read TGTGCCAGCAGCTCGGGAAGAAGGAACACTGAAGCTTTCTTT. This chain links TRBV7-9 with TRBJ1-1; no firm D call. This CDR3 comprises 14 residues. The V gene lost 4 bases and the J gene lost 1 base, with 10 bases spanning the gap. In germline, CDR1 is SEHNR, CDR2 FQNEAQ (reference sequence). Supplemented by reference TRBV7-9 and TRBJ1-1, the full variable domain reads DTGVSQNPRHKITKRGQNVTFRCDPISEHNRLYWYRQTLGQGPEFLTYFQNEAQLEKSRLLSDRFSAERPKGSFSTLEIQRTEQGDSAMYLCASSSGRRNTEAFFGQGTRLTVV.

This chain joins TRBV29-1 and TRBJ1-2, with 10 bases lining up with TRBD1. V lost 6 bases, J lost 4 bases, and 8 bases stayed unmatched. The CDR3 has 14 amino acids. The germline CDR1 and CDR2 sequences are SQVTM and ANQGSEA. The CDR3 spells CSVEGQGIAYGYTF. The CDR3 region has the DNA TGCAGCGTCGAGGGACAGGGGATCGCCTATGGCTACACCTTC. The complete variable domain, with remaining parts taken from reference TRBV29-1 and TRBJ1-2, reads SAVISQKPSRDICQRGTSLTIQCQVDSQVTMMFWYRQQPGQSLTLIATANQGSEATYESGFVIDKFPISRPNLTFSTLTVSNMSPEDSSIYLCSVEGQGIAYGYTFGSGTRLTVV.

The chain joins TRBV12-5 to TRBJ1-1, with D tentatively TRBD1 (6 bases). V was shortened by 6 bases and J by 6 bases, with 14 bases between the two germline ends. Germline V gene lookup returns CDR1 LGHNT and CDR2 FRNRAP. The CDR3 consists of 13 residues. The CDR3 spells CASGLTGRSEAFF. CDR3 sequence (DNA): TGTGCTAGTGGACTTACAGGGAGGTCTGAAGCTTTCTTT.

The V and J genes are TRBV27 and TRBJ2-4; possible D gene TRBD2, 7 bases. Per the germline V gene, CDR1 is MNHEY and CDR2 is SMNVEV (reference sequence). Trimming removed 4 bases at V and 4 bases at J, with 11 bases between. The CDR3 is made up of 14 amino acids. CDR3 nucleotides: TGTGCCAGCAGTTGGGGGGGGCTAAAAAACATTCAGTACTTC. Translated, it gives CASSWGGLKNIQYF.

The chain couples TRBV27 to TRBJ1-2; D is possibly TRBD1 (6 bases). CDR1 is MNHEY and CDR2 is SMNVEV in the germline V gene (reference sequence). V was shortened by 3 bases and J by 6 bases, with 8 bases between the two germline ends. This CDR3 comprises 12 residues. In nucleotides, the CDR3 is TGTGCCAGCAGTTTTAAGGGGGATGGCTACACCTTC. This gives the protein CASSFKGDGYTF.

This clone has just one count. This chain connects TRBV4-2 to TRBJ1-5; 8 positions agree with TRBD1. The CDR3 totals 17 residues. V lost 0 bases, J lost 5 bases, and 9 bases stayed unmatched. Germline assignment: CDR1 LGHNA and CDR2 YNFKEQ. The CDR3 DNA reads TGTGCCAGCAGCCAAGATCCGGCCAGGGGGCTAGATCAGCCCCAGCATTTT. Encoded protein: CASSQDPARGLDQPQHF.

J is TRBJ2-3 and V is TRBV30; D is undetermined. The V gene's germline CDR1 is GTSNPN and CDR2 SVGIG (reference sequence). This CDR3 is built from 12 residues. V lost 4 bases, J lost 1 base, and 6 bases lay in between. CDR3 bases: TGTGCCTGGAATGAGGGCACAGATACGCAGTATTTT. Its translation is CAWNEGTDTQYF.

J is TRBJ2-1 and V is TRBV7-8; D gene uncertain. Germline CDR1 reads SGHVS; CDR2 reads FQNEAQ. The CDR3 runs 14 residues. Trimming stripped 2 bases from V and 8 bases from J, with 13 bases between. CDR3 sequence (DNA): TGTGCCAGCAGCTTACTGGATAAGGTCGATGAGCAGTTCTTC. Protein sequence: CASSLLDKVDEQFF.

A few counts support this clone. The same CDR3 also results from other DNA sequences found in this sample. V is TRBV7-9 and J is TRBJ2-7; tentative D call: TRBD1 (6 bases). Germline CDR1 and CDR2: SEHNR and FQNEAQ (reference sequence). The CDR3 extends over 13 amino acids. V lost 5 bases, J lost 1 base, and 9 bases lay in between. CDR3 protein: CASSPDSSYEQYF. CDR3 coding DNA: TGTGCCAGCAGCCCGGACAGTTCCTACGAGCAGTACTTC.

This chain links TRBV7-9 with TRBJ2-5; a weak D match, TRBD1 (6 bases). Trimming cost V 5 bases and J 2 bases, with 9 bases left between them. The CDR3 length is 13 residues. Looked up from germline, CDR1 is SEHNR and CDR2 is FQNEAQ (reference sequence). The CDR3: CASSAGTQETQYF. The CDR3 region has the DNA TGTGCCAGCAGCGCAGGGACACAAGAGACCCAGTACTTC.